What follows are 29 T cell receptor beta chains derived from one specimen sequenced in a study of shared clonotypes between healthy human individuals (TCRdb year 2020). Library method: the immunoSEQ multiplex PCR assay. TCRdb's version of the immuneACCESS table is confined to in-frame rearrangements and falls short of the full clone set. An unresolved V gene accounts for under half of the shortfall where checked; the remainder is of unknown origin. In all, the sample holds fewer than 2.5 million clones, and approximately 94% of those were seen once. Jointly, the top ten make up more than 0.35% of the sample. The specimen sequenced was naive CD4+ T cells from PBMCs. Interpreted using the paper, the cell subset or site label stands for: CD45RA+ positively selected. The receptors stem from a man younger than 30 in good health. Some clones in this sample may be carry-over from other donors' samples.

The chain uses TRBV5-4 and TRBJ2-1; a weak D match, TRBD2 (6 bases). The length of the CDR3 is 14 residues. CDR1 and CDR2 from the germline V gene are SGHNT and YYREEE (reference sequence). Trimming pared 3 bases from V and 3 bases from J, leaving 10 bases between. CDR3 sequence (DNA): TGTGCCAGCAGCTCTGACGGGGGCTACAATGAGCAGTTCTTC. It translates to CASSSDGGYNEQFF.

The chain has TRBV10-3 and TRBJ1-4; 7 bases align to TRBD1. With 3 bases clipped from V and 8 bases from J, the junction kept 3 bases outside the gene matches. CDR1 and CDR2 from the germline V gene are ENHRY and SYGVKD. This CDR3 region has 13 residues. CDR3 coding DNA: TGTGCCATCAGTGAAACAGGGGACGAAAAACTGTTTTTT. Protein: CAISETGDEKLFF.

This clone has just one count. CDR3 loop: CASSLELGIPYEQYF. CDR3 DNA sequence: TGTGCCAGCAGCTTAGAGCTCGGTATCCCCTACGAGCAGTACTTC. The chain employs TRBV11-1 and TRBJ2-7; D unresolved. CDR1 is SGHAT and CDR2 is FQDESV in the germline V gene (reference sequence). This CDR3 spans 15 amino acids. The V and J ends lost 1 base and 2 bases respectively, with 12 bases between them.

The genes are TRBV19 and TRBJ1-2; 9 nucleotides agree with TRBD1. CDR3 length: 15 residues. With V trimmed by 5 bases and J by 4 bases, 8 bases remained unmatched. The germline V gene encodes CDR1 LNHDA and CDR2 SQIVND (reference sequence). CDR3 nucleotide sequence: TGTGCCAGTAGTTACATCGGACAGGGGAGCTATGGCTACACCTTC. This translates into CASSYIGQGSYGYTF.

A remark on this clone: Other DNA sequences from this sample encode an identical CDR3 as well. The gene calls are TRBV5-1 and TRBJ1-5, with no clear D. Germline V lookup: CDR1 SGHRS, CDR2 YFSETQ. Deletions cut 4 bases from V and 5 bases from J, with 10 bases between. The CDR3 totals 13 residues. The CDR3 sequence: CASSPGGDQPQHF. As DNA, the CDR3 is TGCGCCAGCAGCCCTGGCGGGGATCAGCCCCAGCATTTT.

This chain uses TRBV18 with TRBJ2-5, with D possibly TRBD2 on 6 matching bases. Germline loops: CDR1 KGHSH, CDR2 LQKENI. V lost 1 base and J 0 bases, leaving 9 bases between the germline ends. The CDR3 has 15 residues. CDR3: CASSPRGGDQETQYF. The CDR3 nucleotides are TGTGCCAGCTCACCACGCGGCGGGGACCAAGAGACCCAGTACTTC.

The chain recombines TRBV5-5 with TRBJ1-5; D uncertain. The germline V gene has CDR1 SGHKS and CDR2 YYEKEE (reference sequence). The CDR3 loop spans 14 amino acids. Between the trimmed V and J ends, which lost 4 bases and 3 bases, there was a span of 11 bases. The CDR3 is CASSANSPNQPQHF. The DNA for the CDR3 is TGTGCCAGCAGCGCAAACAGCCCCAATCAGCCCCAGCATTTT.

This clone came up a few times. The V gene is TRBV7-9, the J gene TRBJ1-1; D unresolved. Trimming pared 2 bases from V and 8 bases from J, leaving 12 bases between. This CDR3 contains 13 residues. CDR1 and CDR2 (germline): SEHNR, FQNEAQ (reference sequence). CDR3 residues: CASSLKSSREAFF. CDR3 DNA sequence: TGTGCCAGCAGCTTAAAATCCTCCAGAGAAGCTTTCTTT.

Only a few counts were recorded for this clone. The chain carries TRBV7-2 and TRBJ2-7; 8 nucleotides line up with TRBD1. The CDR3 is made up of 16 amino acids. Germline V gives CDR1 SGHTA, CDR2 FQGNSA. V dropped 5 bases and J dropped 4; count of bases not matched to a gene: 13. CDR3 DNA: TGTGCCAGCAGCAGCAGACAGGGGACGGAGGGGTACGAGCAGTACTTC. This gives the protein CASSSRQGTEGYEQYF.

This chain joins TRBV2 and TRBJ2-7, with D perhaps TRBD1 (6 bases). Trimming cost V 6 bases and J 2 bases, with 17 bases left between them. This CDR3 contains 15 residues. Germline CDR1 reads SNHLY; CDR2 reads FYNNEI. The CDR3 region has the DNA TGTGCCAGCAGGTTCAGAAGAGGACAGACCTACGAGCAGTACTTC. Its protein product is CASRFRRGQTYEQYF. Drawing the rest from reference TRBV2 and TRBJ2-7, the complete variable domain is EPEVTQTPSHQVTQMGQEVILRCVPISNHLYFYWYRQILGQKVEFLVSFYNNEISEKSEIFDDQFSVERPDGSNFTLKIRSTKLEDSAMYFCASRFRRGQTYEQYFGPGTRLTVT.

This clone was seen more than once but under ten times. This rearrangement joins TRBV19 to TRBJ1-1; D gene unclear. CDR3 length: 11 amino acids. Trimming stripped 8 bases from V and 3 bases from J, with 7 bases between. Germline V CDR1 and CDR2: LNHDA, SQIVND (reference sequence). The CDR3 is CASGAYTEAFF. The CDR3 coding sequence is TGTGCCAGTGGCGCTTACACTGAAGCTTTCTTT.

The chain links TRBV6-1 to TRBJ1-5; tentative D call: TRBD1 (5 bases). The CDR3 length is 15 residues. Trimming stripped 1 base from V and 9 bases from J, with 16 bases between. Germline assignment: CDR1 MNHNS and CDR2 SASEGT. CDR3 DNA: TGTGCCAGCAGTGAAGGGTCGAGGGACGGCTGGCCCCAGCATTTT. It translates to CASSEGSRDGWPQHF.

This chain joins TRBV15 and TRBJ2-5; possibly TRBD1 for D (6 bases). CDR1 LNHNV and CDR2 YYDKDF come from the germline V gene (reference sequence). This CDR3 spans 16 amino acids. V lost 0 bases and J 1 base, leaving 12 bases between the germline ends. The CDR3 spells CATSRDLTGRQETQYF. The DNA of the CDR3 is TGTGCCACCAGCAGAGATCTCACAGGGCGCCAAGAGACCCAGTACTTC.

V usage is TRBV16 and J usage is TRBJ1-1; D may be TRBD1 (6 bases). Trimming cost V 4 bases and J 8 bases, with 17 bases left between them. The CDR3 is 14 residues long. CDR1 is KGHSY and CDR2 is FQNENV in the germline V gene. The CDR3 DNA sequence: TGTGCCAGCAGCCCAAGGAGGCAGGGGCAAGAAGCTTTCTTT. This gives the protein CASSPRRQGQEAFF.

V is TRBV28 and J is TRBJ1-1; no definite D call. The V end was cut by 6 bases, the J end by 0 bases, with 8 bases between. This CDR3 region has 13 residues. Per the germline V gene, CDR1 is MDHEN and CDR2 is SYDVKM. CDR3 protein: CASSVFMNTEAFF. For the CDR3, the DNA is TGTGCCAGCAGCGTTTTCATGAACACTGAAGCTTTCTTT.

J is TRBJ2-2 and V is TRBV6-5, with D possibly being TRBD2 (6 bases). Trimming cost V 2 bases and J 9 bases, with 16 bases left between them. The CDR3 extends over 15 amino acids. Germline CDR1 reads MNHEY; CDR2 reads SVGAGI. The CDR3 here is CASSYHREPEWELFF. DNA for the CDR3: TGTGCCAGCAGTTACCACCGGGAGCCGGAATGGGAGCTGTTTTTT.

This clone was observed a handful of times. This chain uses TRBV25-1 with TRBJ1-5, with D possibly matching TRBD1 (5 bases). V was trimmed by 3 bases and J by 6 bases, leaving 12 bases between them. CDR3 length equals 14 residues. Germline CDR1 is MGHDK and CDR2 is SYGVNS. The CDR3 DNA is TGTGCCAGCAGTGATGCTGGGGGAGGTCAGCCCCAGCATTTT. This gives the protein CASSDAGGGQPQHF. Full variable domain (rest looked up from reference TRBV25-1 and TRBJ1-5): EADIYQTPRYLVIGTGKKITLECSQTMGHDKMYWYQQDPGMELHLIHYSYGVNSTEKGDLSSESTVSRIRTEHFPLTLESARPSHTSQYLCASSDAGGGQPQHFGDGTRLSIL.

The rearrangement joins TRBV6-1 to TRBJ2-4; D may correspond to TRBD1 or TRBD2 (5 bases each). The length of the CDR3 is 14 residues. V lost 6 bases, J lost 8 bases, and 17 bases lay in between. The germline CDR1 and CDR2 sequences are MNHNS and SASEGT. The CDR3 DNA is TGTGCCAGCAGAACACAGGCTTTGGGGGACATTCAGTACTTC. Protein sequence: CASRTQALGDIQYF.

The chain uses TRBV28 and TRBJ1-5; D remains ambiguous. The CDR3 totals 16 residues. The germline V and J ends were trimmed by 1 base and 0 bases, with 10 bases remaining between them. Germline CDR1 MDHEN, CDR2 SYDVKM. CDR3 amino acids: CASSLYSSYSNQPQHF. As DNA, the CDR3 is TGTGCCAGCAGTTTATATAGCAGCTATAGCAATCAGCCCCAGCATTTT.

The V and J genes are TRBV5-1 and TRBJ2-1; D call uncertain. The CDR3 extends over 18 amino acids. Per the germline V gene, CDR1 is SGHRS and CDR2 is YFSETQ. V lost 1 base, J lost 0 bases, and 17 bases lay in between. This CDR3 is CASSLITGRKSSYNEQFF. In DNA form, the CDR3 reads TGCGCCAGCAGCTTGATAACTGGTCGGAAGAGCTCCTACAATGAGCAGTTCTTC.

Only a few counts were recorded for this clone. This chain joins TRBV4-3 and TRBJ1-1; TRBD1 is a possible D gene (5 bases). Per the germline V gene, CDR1 is LGHNA and CDR2 is YSLEER. This CDR3 is built from 15 residues. V lost 0 bases to trimming and J lost 0 bases, with 8 bases between them. CDR3: CASSQETGMNTEAFF. CDR3 DNA: TGCGCCAGCAGCCAAGAAACAGGCATGAACACTGAAGCTTTCTTT.

The chain uses TRBV19 and TRBJ2-2; a possible D gene is TRBD1 (6 bases). Trimming left V 4 bases short and J 4 bases short, with 13 bases between. This CDR3 has 15 amino acids. CDR1 and CDR2 from the germline V gene are LNHDA and SQIVND (reference sequence). The CDR3 loop is CASSRFLGGTGELFF. The CDR3 DNA is TGTGCCAGTAGTAGATTTCTAGGGGGCACCGGGGAGCTGTTTTTT.

The CDR3 DNA is TGTGCCAGCAGCTTACCCGGGACAGTTGACTCCTACGAGCAGTACTTC. Translation: CASSLPGTVDSYEQYF. V and J are TRBV7-9 and TRBJ2-7; 7 positions agree with TRBD1. V dropped 2 bases and J dropped 0; count of bases not matched to a gene: 7. CDR3 length equals 16 residues. Germline lookup yields CDR1 SEHNR and CDR2 FQNEAQ (reference sequence).

The rearrangement links TRBV7-8 to TRBJ2-7; D is perhaps TRBD2 (5 bases). Germline values: CDR1 SGHVS, CDR2 FQNEAQ. V lost 8 bases and J lost 0, with 20 bases in between. CDR3 length: 16 residues. For the CDR3, the DNA is TGTGCCAGCTCTCCCCCTTATTGGGAGAACTCCTACGAGCAGTACTTC. Translation gives CASSPPYWENSYEQYF. Full variable domain (outside the CDR3, taken from reference TRBV7-8 and TRBJ2-7): GAGVSQSPRYKVAKRGQDVALRCDPISGHVSLFWYQQALGQGPEFLTYFQNEAQLDKSGLPSDRFFAERPEGSVSTLKIQRTQQEDSAVYLCASSPPYWENSYEQYFGPGTRLTVT.

This rearrangement joins TRBV28 to TRBJ1-6; possibly TRBD1 for D (6 bases). The CDR3 consists of 16 residues. Germline CDR1 is MDHEN and CDR2 is SYDVKM. V was pared by 3 bases and J by 7 bases, with 16 bases between. CDR3 sequence: CASSLGGNRRNSPLHF. The CDR3 DNA reads TGTGCCAGCAGTTTGGGGGGCAACCGAAGGAATTCACCCCTCCACTTT.

The chain couples TRBV29-1 to TRBJ2-5; TRBD1 matches 7 bases. V lost 6 bases, J lost 4 bases, and 8 bases stayed unmatched. From germline, CDR1 is SQVTM and CDR2 ANQGSEA. The CDR3 sequence is 13 residues long. For the CDR3, the DNA is TGCAGCGTCAGGGGGAAGGTCGTAGAGACCCAGTACTTC. As protein: CSVRGKVVETQYF.

This chain links TRBV7-2 with TRBJ2-1; 7 positions match TRBD2. Germline-derived CDR1 and CDR2 are SGHTA and FQGNSA. There are 13 residues in the CDR3. The trim removed 5 bases at V and 6 bases at J, leaving 4 bases unmatched. The CDR3 coding sequence is TGTGCCAGCAGCCAAGTAGCGGGCAATGAGCAGTTCTTC. Its translation is CASSQVAGNEQFF.

This clone was seen just once. The gene calls are TRBV11-2 and TRBJ2-1; TRBD1 might be the D (6 bases). Trimming pared 1 base from V and 0 bases from J, leaving 10 bases between. CDR1 and CDR2 from the germline V gene are SGHAT and FQNNGV. This CDR3 region has 16 residues. CDR3 loop: CASSLVGHPSYNEQFF. CDR3 DNA: TGTGCCAGCAGCTTAGTGGGACATCCCTCCTACAATGAGCAGTTCTTC.

This chain links TRBV16 with TRBJ1-2; weak D call: TRBD1 (5 bases). Germline CDR1 KGHSY, CDR2 FQNENV. This CDR3 has 12 residues. V lost 3 bases, J lost 3 bases, and 5 bases lay in between. The CDR3 loop reads CASSQGDYGYTF. The CDR3 coding sequence is TGTGCCAGCAGCCAGGGGGACTATGGCTACACCTTC.